This T cell receptor beta chain originates from a study of metastatic and nonmetastatic thyroid tumors. MiXCR reprocessed the PCR reads for TCRdb. This sample has around 17,000 clones, with about 25% found just once. Every patient underwent thyroid surgery untreated. Trimming took off 4 bases at V and 2 bases at J, with 18 bases between the two ends. Germline CDR1 is KGHSH and CDR2 is LQKENI. This CDR3 contains 16 residues. This chain joins TRBV18 and TRBJ2-7; D tentatively fits TRBD1 or TRBD2 (5 bases each). The sequenced material came from adjacent normal tissue. The clonotype comes from a female donor with papillary thyroid cancer or a benign thyroid nodule (not recorded which). Some clones in this sample may be carry-over from other donors' samples. DNA for the CDR3: TGTGCCAGCTCACAACTCCCGGGACCGGGTACCTACGAGCAGTACTTC. Its protein is CASSQLPGPGTYEQYF.